Below, 20 T cell receptor beta chains from the same sample are listed, as sequenced in a study of molecular identifiers for immune sequencing clone quantification (dated by TCRdb to the late 2010s). Library creation used PCR. The data were produced on a NextSeq 500. TCRdb cleaned the public reads at Q25 with fastp, built clones with MiXCR and kept in-frame beta chains. Each CDR3 protein gets just one entry, which takes the most common genes and DNA from the rows behind it. This sample comprises under 100,000 distinct CDR3 sequences, nearly 25% of them detected only once. The top ten hold 0.7% to 0.8% of the sample. The sample comprised naive CD8+ T cells from blood, with Jurkat cell RNA spiked in. Per the publication, the cell subset or site label means: FACS-sorted CD8+CD4-CCR7+CD45RA+ naive T cells. These receptors were collected from a human donor in good health. Some libraries in this study had Jurkat cell RNA spiked in.

The gene calls are TRBV6-6 and TRBJ2-7; the match to TRBD2 covers 10 bases. Germline trimming cut 2 bases from V and 3 bases from J; bases unmatched to any gene: 4. This CDR3 is 15 amino acids long. The germline V gene has CDR1 MNHNY and CDR2 SVGAGI (reference sequence). CDR3 loop: CASSYVLAGDYEQYF. The CDR3 nucleotides are TGTGCCAGCAGTTACGTCCTAGCGGGGGACTACGAGCAGTACTTC.

This clonotype was found once. The J gene is TRBJ1-4, the V gene TRBV7-9, with TRBD1 matching over 8 bases. Germline V gives CDR1 SEHNR, CDR2 FQNEAQ (reference sequence). The CDR3 runs to 14 residues. The J segment lost 7 bases and the V segment lost 7 bases, leaving 8 bases of the junction unmatched. The CDR3 bases are TGTGCCAGCAACTTTACAGGGGGGGGTGAAAAACTGTTTTTT. Encoded protein: CASNFTGGGEKLFF.

This clonotype has a handful of counts. V gene TRBV27 combines with J gene TRBJ2-7; unclear D gene. Trimming took 3 bases from V and 0 from J, leaving 9 bases between them. Germline V gene lookup returns CDR1 MNHEY and CDR2 SMNVEV (reference sequence). The CDR3 has 14 amino acids. The CDR3 is CASSFIGHSYEQYF. DNA for the CDR3: TGTGCCAGCAGTTTCATAGGCCACTCCTACGAGCAGTACTTC.

Comment on this clonotype: Because it lacks the conserved phenylalanine or tryptophan at the end, this CDR3 is likely a read error. This chain joins TRBV3-1 and TRBJ2-1; tentative D call: TRBD1 (5 bases). Germline assignment: CDR1 LGHDT and CDR2 YNNKEL (reference sequence). The CDR3 covers 14 residues. V lost 3 bases to trimming and J lost 6 bases, with 12 bases between them. The CDR3 region is CASSQYRNGNEQFY. The CDR3 coding sequence is TGTGCCAGCAGCCAGTACAGGAACGGCAATGAGCAGTTCTAC.

This clonotype was counted a few times. The rearrangement joins TRBV6-4 to TRBJ1-1; D is ambiguous. The V gene's germline CDR1 is MRHNA and CDR2 SNTAGT. The CDR3 consists of 16 residues. The V and J ends lost 5 bases and 2 bases respectively, with 18 bases between them. The CDR3 DNA reads TGTGCCAGCAGTAAAGGAACAGAGACTTTTAACACTGAAGCTTTCTTT. Encoded protein: CASSKGTETFNTEAFF.

Ten or more counts support this clonotype. This chain joins TRBV20-1 and TRBJ1-1; D gene uncertain. The CDR3 sequence is 10 residues long. V lost 6 bases to trimming and J lost 4 bases, with 6 bases between them. Germline loops: CDR1 DFQATT, CDR2 SNEGSKA (reference sequence). The CDR3: CSAEGTEAFF. The CDR3 bases are TGCAGTGCAGAAGGCACTGAAGCTTTCTTT.

This clonotype was seen at least ten times. The chain has TRBV24-1 and TRBJ2-5, with TRBD1 matching over 8 bases. Germline V CDR1 and CDR2: KGHDR, SFDVKD. This CDR3 contains 15 residues. Trimming removed 4 bases from V and 4 bases from J; junction bases left unmatched: 7. CDR3 loop: CATSEGQGRGETQYF. The DNA for the CDR3 is TGTGCCACCAGTGAAGGACAGGGAAGGGGAGAGACCCAGTACTTC.

This clonotype was counted between two and nine times. The chain carries TRBV5-4 and TRBJ2-1; the match to TRBD2 covers 14 bases. Germline CDR1 reads SGHNT; CDR2 reads YYREEE (reference sequence). The ends lost 4 bases at V and 8 bases at J; junction bases unmatched: 8. CDR3 length equals 16 residues. In nucleotides, the CDR3 is TGTGCCAGCAGCCCTGGGACTAGCGGGAGCTGGGATGAGCAGTTCTTC. Amino acid sequence: CASSPGTSGSWDEQFF.

The chain uses TRBV29-1 and TRBJ2-7; perhaps TRBD1 as D (5 bases). The length of the CDR3 is 13 residues. Trimming shortened V by 4 bases and J by 0 bases, and 10 bases separated the two germline ends. Germline V CDR1 and CDR2: SQVTM, ANQGSEA. The chain's CDR3 is CSVVGANSYEQYF. CDR3 nucleotide sequence: TGCAGCGTTGTAGGGGCCAACTCCTACGAGCAGTACTTC.

This clonotype came up many times. J is TRBJ2-1 and V is TRBV9; TRBD1 aligns across 7 bases. V shed 1 base and J 1 base; nucleotides not matched to a gene: 2. This CDR3 is built from 15 residues. Germline lookup yields CDR1 SGDLS and CDR2 YYNGEE. This CDR3 reads CASSVQGVSYNEQFF. DNA of the CDR3: TGTGCCAGCAGCGTACAGGGGGTATCCTACAATGAGCAGTTCTTC. The variable domain in full, with the rest retrieved from reference TRBV9 and TRBJ2-1, is DSGVTQTPKHLITATGQRVTLRCSPRSGDLSVYWYQQSLDQGLQFLIQYYNGEERAKGNILERFSAQQFPDLHSELNLSSLELGDSALYFCASSVQGVSYNEQFFGPGTRLTVL.

This clonotype was detected many times. V is TRBV4-3 and J is TRBJ2-1; D gene unclear. CDR1 LGHNA and CDR2 YSLEER come from the germline V gene. The V gene lost 3 bases and the J gene lost 8 bases, with 11 bases spanning the gap. CDR3 length equals 13 residues. DNA for the CDR3: TGCGCCAGCAGCCACACCAGACTTGATGAGCAGTTCTTC. It translates to CASSHTRLDEQFF.

In its sample, this clonotype was seen many times. This chain connects TRBV3-1 to TRBJ1-4; no clear D. The germline V gene has CDR1 LGHDT and CDR2 YNNKEL (reference sequence). The CDR3 extends over 15 amino acids. Trimming removed 4 bases from V and 7 bases from J, with 16 bases in between. For the CDR3, the DNA is TGTGCCAGCAGCCCGTCCGGGAGTAGTGGTGAAAAACTGTTTTTT. Translated: CASSPSGSSGEKLFF. Together with reference TRBV3-1 and TRBJ1-4, the CDR3 gives the full variable domain: DTAVSQTPKYLVTQMGNDKSIKCEQNLGHDTMYWYKQDSKKFLKIMFSYNNKELIINETVPNRFSPKSPDKAHLNLHINSLELGDSAVYFCASSPSGSSGEKLFFGSGTQLSVL.

A note on this clonotype: Given a much more abundant clone one base away, this may be a read error. The chain recombines TRBV24-1 with TRBJ2-2, with 8 positions matching TRBD2. The CDR3 length is 16 residues. CDR1 is KGHDR, CDR2 SFDVKD, per germline. The CDR3: CATSDLQGLVAGGLFF. The CDR3, as DNA: TGTGCCACCAGTGATTTGCAGGGACTAGTGGCCGGGGGGCTGTTTTTT.

A remark on this clonotype: A much larger clone differs by one base, so this may be a read error. The chain combines TRBV14 with TRBJ1-2, with D perhaps TRBD1 (5 bases). Germline assignment: CDR1 SGHDN and CDR2 FVKESK. This CDR3 spans 16 amino acids. CDR3 in DNA: TGTGCCGGCAGCTTAAATCCGGTTCGGGACGTAGAGGGCTACACCTTC. As protein: CAGSLNPVRDVEGYTF.

This clonotype was picked up many times. The genes are TRBV29-1 and TRBJ2-2, with unresolved D. This CDR3 is 13 amino acids long. V was cut by 5 bases and J by 2 bases, with 9 bases left in between. CDR1 and CDR2 from the germline V gene are SQVTM and ANQGSEA. CDR3 DNA: TGCAGCGTTTCTGAGGTTAACACCGGGGAGCTGTTTTTT. The encoded protein is CSVSEVNTGELFF.

Note on this clonotype: This clone may be a read error of a much larger clone one base away. The chain recombines TRBV29-1 with TRBJ1-1; no clear D. V lost 6 bases and J 3 bases, leaving 11 bases between the germline ends. Germline loops: CDR1 SQVTM, CDR2 ANQGSEA. This CDR3 is 12 amino acids long. The DNA for the CDR3 is TGCAGCGTGGAGGAGCGGGACACTGAAGCTTTCTTT. Translated, it gives CSVEERDTEAFF.

This clonotype occurred many times. The chain recombines TRBV19 with TRBJ2-3; a weak D match, TRBD2 (5 bases). Trimming shortened V by 7 bases and J by 6 bases, and 20 bases separated the two germline ends. The CDR3 contains 15 residues. CDR1 and CDR2 (germline): LNHDA, SQIVND (reference sequence). The CDR3 DNA sequence: TGTGCCAGTACCCCCGGGATCTCAGGCCCCGATACGCAGTATTTT. Its translation: CASTPGISGPDTQYF.

The chain couples TRBV20-1 to TRBJ2-2; D is unresolved. V gave up 1 base and J gave up 6 bases, with 9 bases separating them. The germline CDR1 and CDR2 sequences are DFQATT and SNEGSKA (reference sequence). The CDR3 sequence is 13 residues long. The CDR3 region is CSARADPAGELFF. As DNA, the CDR3 is TGCAGTGCTAGAGCGGACCCTGCCGGGGAGCTGTTTTTT.

This clonotype was found many times. The V and J genes are TRBV18 and TRBJ2-3; no definite D call. Germline CDR1 reads KGHSH; CDR2 reads LQKENI. V was trimmed by 0 bases and J by 0 bases, leaving 4 bases between them. The CDR3 is 14 residues long. CDR3 DNA: TGTGCCAGCTCACCACCCGGCAGCACAGATACGCAGTATTTT. It codes for CASSPPGSTDTQYF.

The CDR3 region has the DNA TGCAGTGCTAGGGCCGCGGGGGACTACGAGCAGTACTTC. This sequence encodes CSARAAGDYEQYF. The genes are TRBV20-1 and TRBJ2-7; 7 nucleotides match TRBD2. V was clipped by 3 bases and J by 3 bases; unmatched bases: 5. Germline V lookup: CDR1 DFQATT, CDR2 SNEGSKA (reference sequence). This CDR3 comprises 13 residues.